These 18 T cell receptor beta chains originate from one sample sequenced in a study of early T cells in non-severe SARS-CoV-2 infection. MiXCR, run by TCRdb on the 5' RACE reads, gives a single entry per CDR3 protein. The data show over 75,000 distinct CDR3 sequences, around 14% seen once. The sample consisted of whole blood. The receptor source for this set is an adult who was a healthcare worker with PCR-confirmed SARS-CoV-2 infection or an uninfected control (not recorded which).

This clonotype was recorded a few times. The chain has TRBV11-2 and TRBJ2-7, with 13 nucleotides matching TRBD2. J was trimmed by 7 bases and V by 5 bases; bases with no gene match: 8. Germline CDR1 reads SGHAT; CDR2 reads FQNNGV. The CDR3 runs 15 residues. This CDR3 is CASSPTSGGAEEQYF. CDR3 DNA: TGTGCCAGCAGCCCTACTAGCGGGGGGGCCGAAGAGCAGTACTTC. Complete variable domain (other parts from reference TRBV11-2 and TRBJ2-7): EAGVAQSPRYKIIEKRQSVAFWCNPISGHATLYWYQQILGQGPKLLIQFQNNGVVDDSQLPKDRFSAERLKGVDSTLKIQPAKLEDSAVYLCASSPTSGGAEEQYFGPGTRLTVT.

In its sample, this clonotype was seen a few times. The chain recombines TRBV5-1 with TRBJ1-2, with D possibly matching TRBD1 (6 bases). The V gene lost 4 bases and the J gene lost 4 bases, with 20 bases spanning the gap. The CDR3 has 16 amino acids. The V gene's germline CDR1 is SGHRS and CDR2 YFSETQ. CDR3 in DNA: TGCGCCAGCAGCACCGCGGTGGGGGGCTCTGGCTATGGCTACACCTTC. This translates into CASSTAVGGSGYGYTF. The full variable domain, in which reference TRBV5-1 and TRBJ1-2 provide the parts outside the CDR3, is KAGVTQTPRYLIKTRGQQVTLSCSPISGHRSVSWYQQTPGQGLQFLFEYFSETQRNKGNFPGRFSGRQFSNSRSEMNVSTLELGDSALYLCASSTAVGGSGYGYTFGSGTRLTVV.

This clonotype was seen only a few times. This chain connects TRBV24-1 to TRBJ2-1; 10 bases line up with TRBD2. The CDR3 is 16 residues long. Looked up from germline, CDR1 is KGHDR and CDR2 is SFDVKD. V shed 4 bases, J shed 9 bases, and the junction held 11 bases outside the gene matches. The CDR3 nucleotides read TGTGCCACCAGTGAAGAGCGGCTAGCGGGGGCGGGTGAGCAGTTCTTC. Protein product: CATSEERLAGAGEQFF.

The chain couples TRBV5-1 to TRBJ2-3; D ambiguous. The CDR3 sequence is 13 residues long. The V and J ends lost 1 base and 2 bases respectively, with 5 bases between them. Germline CDR1 and CDR2: SGHRS and YFSETQ. This CDR3 is CASSLQSTDTQYF. Written as DNA, the CDR3 is TGCGCCAGCAGCTTGCAATCCACAGATACGCAGTATTTT.

The chain is built from TRBV20-1 and TRBJ1-2, with D perhaps matching TRBD1 (6 bases). Trimming stripped 5 bases from V and 4 bases from J, with 17 bases between. Germline V gene sequence: CDR1 DFQATT, CDR2 SNEGSKA (reference sequence). The CDR3 totals 14 residues. CDR3 protein: CSAFAGGLGYGYTF. Here the CDR3 DNA reads TGCAGTGCTTTCGCGGGGGGGCTGGGCTATGGCTACACCTTC.

The gene calls are TRBV6-5 and TRBJ2-3, with unresolved D. V lost 5 bases, J lost 3 bases, and 9 bases lay in between. Germline V CDR1 and CDR2: MNHEY, SVGAGI. The CDR3 spans 13 residues. The CDR3 DNA reads TGTGCCAGCAGTCCACGAACAACAGATACGCAGTATTTT. Residues: CASSPRTTDTQYF.

This clonotype occurred once. V gene TRBV5-4 combines with J gene TRBJ2-1; tentative D call: TRBD1 (5 bases). V was cut by 1 base and J by 2 bases, with 10 bases left in between. The germline CDR1 and CDR2 sequences are SGHNT and YYREEE (reference sequence). This CDR3 has 15 residues. In DNA form, the CDR3 reads TGTGCCAGCAGCTTGTCAGACAGACCCTACAATGAGCAGTTCTTC. Amino acids: CASSLSDRPYNEQFF.

This clonotype was detected ten times or more. The V and J genes are TRBV6-2 or TRBV6-3 and TRBJ1-2; TRBD1 matches 7 bases. The length of the CDR3 is 14 residues. Germline-derived CDR1 and CDR2 are MNHEY and SVGEGT. The ends lost 6 bases at V and 5 bases at J; junction bases unmatched: 9. Here the CDR3 DNA reads TGTGCCAGCAGCCAGACAGGGAAGATTTATGGCTACACCTTC. The encoded protein is CASSQTGKIYGYTF.

This clonotype has more than one count but fewer than ten. The chain combines TRBV12-3 or TRBV12-4 with TRBJ2-7; D uncertain. This CDR3 has 11 amino acids. V lost 5 bases to trimming and J lost 5 bases, with 7 bases between them. The CDR3 coding sequence is TGTGCCAGCAGTGTGGAGCACGAGCAGTACTTC. Translation: CASSVEHEQYF.

This clonotype was seen many times. CDR3 in amino acids: CSAASGGAYLGEAFF. CDR3 sequence (DNA): TGCAGTGCTGCGTCGGGTGGGGCTTACCTTGGAGAAGCTTTCTTT. The chain uses TRBV20-1 and TRBJ1-1; perhaps TRBD1 as D (5 bases). The CDR3 totals 15 residues. CDR1 is DFQATT, CDR2 SNEGSKA, per germline (reference sequence). The germline V and J ends were trimmed by 5 bases and 8 bases, with 24 bases remaining between them.

This clonotype was recorded at least ten times. This sequence joins TRBV25-1 and TRBJ2-7; possibly TRBD1 or TRBD2 for D (5 bases each). Looked up from germline, CDR1 is MGHDK and CDR2 is SYGVNS. V gave up 4 bases and J gave up 5 bases, with 12 bases separating them. This CDR3 contains 13 residues. The CDR3 DNA is TGTGCCAGCAGTGGTGTAGGGGACCACGAGCAGTACTTC. Protein: CASSGVGDHEQYF.

This clonotype has at least ten counts. The chain recombines TRBV14 with TRBJ1-3; TRBD1 matches at 9 bases. CDR3 length: 16 amino acids. CDR1 and CDR2 (germline): SGHDN, FVKESK. V lost 3 bases and J lost 3; bases outside the gene matches: 6. CDR3 loop: CASSQQDRGYGNTIYF. The DNA for the CDR3 is TGTGCCAGCAGCCAGCAGGACAGGGGATATGGAAACACCATATATTTT.

This clonotype was seen ten or more times. The chain is built from TRBV5-1 and TRBJ1-6; D is ambiguous. Trimming left V 5 bases short and J 6 bases short, with 12 bases between. The CDR3 runs to 14 residues. CDR1 is SGHRS and CDR2 is YFSETQ in the germline V gene. Here the CDR3 DNA reads TGCGCCAGCAGGCCGGCGGAGGGTAATTCACCCCTCCACTTT. As protein: CASRPAEGNSPLHF.

The rearrangement uses TRBV20-1 and TRBJ1-3; TRBD1 might be the D (5 bases). The CDR3 is made up of 17 amino acids. In germline, CDR1 is DFQATT, CDR2 SNEGSKA (reference sequence). V was pared by 0 bases and J by 3 bases, with 18 bases between. The CDR3 protein is CSARDPRRRGSGNTIYF. CDR3 sequence (DNA): TGCAGTGCTAGAGATCCCCGGAGACGGGGCAGTGGAAACACCATATATTTT.

This clonotype was picked up a small number of times. The chain employs TRBV4-1 and TRBJ2-7, with a possible D match to TRBD2 (6 bases). This CDR3 has 16 residues. Deletions cut 0 bases from V and 3 bases from J, with 15 bases between. Germline CDR1 reads MGHRA; CDR2 reads YSYEKL. The CDR3 here is CASSQDFLEGYYEQYF. CDR3 in DNA: TGCGCCAGCAGCCAAGATTTCTTGGAGGGCTACTACGAGCAGTACTTC.

This clonotype has at least ten counts. The rearrangement links TRBV6-6 to TRBJ2-1; 13 positions agree with TRBD2. CDR3 length: 16 residues. V dropped 5 bases and J dropped 6; count of bases not matched to a gene: 7. The V gene's germline CDR1 is MNHNY and CDR2 SVGAGI (reference sequence). The CDR3 coding sequence is TGTGCCAGCAGTCCAACTAGCGGGGGGGATCTCAATGAGCAGTTCTTC. Amino acid sequence: CASSPTSGGDLNEQFF.

The rearrangement joins TRBV20-1 to TRBJ2-2, with a weak D call TRBD2 (6 bases). CDR1 DFQATT and CDR2 SNEGSKA come from the germline V gene (reference sequence). The CDR3 covers 15 residues. V lost 0 bases to trimming and J lost 7 bases, with 15 bases between them. The CDR3 DNA is TGCAGTGCTAGAGATTTAAGCCCCGGGGGCGGGGAGCTGTTTTTT. Protein: CSARDLSPGGGELFF.

This clonotype was seen many times. This chain joins TRBV4-1 and TRBJ1-1, with a possible D match to TRBD1 (5 bases). The CDR3 is 13 amino acids. CDR1 and CDR2 from the germline V gene are MGHRA and YSYEKL. The V end lost 3 bases, the J end lost 8 bases, and 13 bases lay between the germline ends. The CDR3 loop reads CASSQFFRAEAFF. CDR3 bases: TGCGCCAGCAGCCAGTTTTTCAGGGCGGAAGCTTTCTTT.